The T cell receptor beta chain described here comes from a study of CD8+CD57+ T cells in acquired aplastic anemia. Genomic DNA served as template for TCR beta VDJ and CDR3 profiling. MiXCR was run by TCRdb on the reads, yielding one entry per CDR3 protein. The table lists more than 100,000 distinct CDR3 sequences, around two fifths of them singletons, with 8% to 8.5% in the top ten. Trimming took 11 bases from V and 5 from J, leaving 18 bases between them. The CDR3 length is 13 residues. Germline-derived CDR1 and CDR2 are ENHRY and SYGVKD. This clonotype was counted ten times or more. The TCR was taken from a human donor in good health, serving as a control. The chain carries TRBV10-3 and TRBJ1-1; possibly TRBD1 for D (5 bases). Sequencing input: sorted CD4+, CD8+, or CD8+CD57+ T cells (not recorded which) from PBMCs. The CDR3 nucleotides read TGTGCCTCCGCCGGGACTTCTCGGACTGAAGCTTTCTTT. Translation gives CASAGTSRTEAFF.